The rows below give T cell receptor beta chains drawn from one sample of a study of cytomegalovirus exposure and HLA in healthy donors. Method: immunoSEQ multiplex PCR; TCRdb's copy keeps in-frame clones and lacks some. The repertoire holds over 250,000 clones, with approximately 70% as singletons. The sequenced material came from PBMCs. These receptor sequences come from a female donor in good health and CMV-seronegative. Each CDR3 is given with its conserved first and last residue. The order of the fields is clone size, D gene, CDR3 length, V gene, J gene, CDR3 DNA, CDR3 protein. D genes are given only for firm matches. Clone size, where shown, is once, few, many, or a class for clones that have expanded.

clone_size: NA
d_call: NA
cdr3_length: 15
v_call: TRBV5-1
j_call: TRBJ1-6
cdr3_nt: TGCGCCAGCAGCTCCGGGTCCTCTCAGTATTCACCCCTCCACTTT
cdr3_aa: CASSSGSSQYSPLHF

clone_size: NA
d_call: TRBD1
cdr3_length: 14
v_call: TRBV28
j_call: TRBJ1-2
cdr3_nt: TGTGCCAGCAGTAAACCCGGGACAGCGGGCGGCTACACCTTC
cdr3_aa: CASSKPGTAGGYTF

clone_size: NA
d_call: TRBD1
cdr3_length: 15
v_call: TRBV15
j_call: TRBJ1-6
cdr3_nt: TGTGCCACCAGCACCGCCTTGGACAGGGCTTCACCCCTCCACTTT
cdr3_aa: CATSTALDRASPLHF

clone_size: NA
d_call: TRBD1
cdr3_length: 15
v_call: TRBV2
j_call: TRBJ2-7
cdr3_nt: TGTGCCAGCAGCGCTACAGGGGGGATTGACTACGAGCAGTACTTC
cdr3_aa: CASSATGGIDYEQYF

clone_size: few
d_call: NA
cdr3_length: 13
v_call: TRBV30
j_call: TRBJ1-1
cdr3_nt: TGTGCCTGGAGGGAGACAGGGAACACTGAAGCTTTCTTT
cdr3_aa: CAWRETGNTEAFF

clone_size: NA
d_call: TRBD1
cdr3_length: 15
v_call: TRBV18
j_call: TRBJ2-7
cdr3_nt: TGTGCCAGCTCATCCGGACAGGGAGCACCCTACGAGCAGTACTTC
cdr3_aa: CASSSGQGAPYEQYF

clone_size: NA
d_call: NA
cdr3_length: 13
v_call: TRBV7-3
j_call: TRBJ1-2
cdr3_nt: TGTGCCAGCAGTCCCGGACAGAACTATGGCTACACCTTC
cdr3_aa: CASSPGQNYGYTF

clone_size: NA
d_call: TRBD2
cdr3_length: 15
v_call: TRBV18
j_call: TRBJ2-1
cdr3_nt: TGTGCCAGCTCACCGGGACTAGCGGGAGGTAATGAGCAGTTCTTC
cdr3_aa: CASSPGLAGGNEQFF

clone_size: few
d_call: NA
cdr3_length: 14
v_call: TRBV7-2
j_call: TRBJ1-1
cdr3_nt: TGTGCCAGCAGCTTAACAGGGTTAAACACTGAAGCTTTCTTT
cdr3_aa: CASSLTGLNTEAFF

clone_size: once
d_call: NA
cdr3_length: 15
v_call: TRBV5-4
j_call: TRBJ1-1
cdr3_nt: TGTGCCAGCAGCTTGAGCCGACATCTGAACACTGAAGCTTTCTTT
cdr3_aa: CASSLSRHLNTEAFF

clone_size: NA
d_call: NA
cdr3_length: 12
v_call: TRBV7-2
j_call: TRBJ2-1
cdr3_nt: TGTGCCAGCGGGCTAGGGGCACATGAGCAGTTCTTC
cdr3_aa: CASGLGAHEQFF

clone_size: few
d_call: TRBD1
cdr3_length: 14
v_call: TRBV12-5
j_call: TRBJ2-3
cdr3_nt: TGTGCTAGTGGTTTGGGGACAGGGGGGGATACGCAGTATTTT
cdr3_aa: CASGLGTGGDTQYF

clone_size: NA
d_call: NA
cdr3_length: 15
v_call: TRBV11-3
j_call: TRBJ2-6
cdr3_nt: TGTGCCAGCAGCTTTAGAGGCCCTGGGGCCAACGTCCTGACTTTC
cdr3_aa: CASSFRGPGANVLTF

clone_size: few
d_call: TRBD2
cdr3_length: 13
v_call: TRBV5-4
j_call: TRBJ2-1
cdr3_nt: TGTGCCAGCAGCTTAAGCGGGAGTTTTGAGCAGTTCTTC
cdr3_aa: CASSLSGSFEQFF

clone_size: NA
d_call: NA
cdr3_length: 12
v_call: TRBV6-1
j_call: TRBJ2-7
cdr3_nt: TGTGCCAGCAGTGACGAGGGTTTCGAGCAGTACTTC
cdr3_aa: CASSDEGFEQYF

clone_size: NA
d_call: NA
cdr3_length: 13
v_call: TRBV7-3
j_call: TRBJ2-5
cdr3_nt: TGTGCCAGCAGCTCCTCGGGTCGAGAGACCCAGTACTTC
cdr3_aa: CASSSSGRETQYF

clone_size: NA
d_call: NA
cdr3_length: 15
v_call: TRBV5-1
j_call: TRBJ2-2
cdr3_nt: TGCGCCAGCAGCCCCCAGGGTCAGGACACCGGGGAGCTGTTTTTT
cdr3_aa: CASSPQGQDTGELFF

clone_size: NA
d_call: NA
cdr3_length: 15
v_call: TRBV5-6
j_call: TRBJ2-3
cdr3_nt: TGTGCCAGCAGCTTTCGGGGTGAGGGCACAGATACGCAGTATTTT
cdr3_aa: CASSFRGEGTDTQYF

clone_size: NA
d_call: TRBD1
cdr3_length: 14
v_call: TRBV10-3
j_call: TRBJ1-6
cdr3_nt: TGTGCCATCAGCGACAGACAGGGGAATTCACCCCTCCACTTT
cdr3_aa: CAISDRQGNSPLHF

clone_size: NA
d_call: NA
cdr3_length: 15
v_call: TRBV27
j_call: TRBJ2-5
cdr3_nt: TGTGCCAGCAGTTTAGGTTTGAGGGCTCACGAGACCCAGTACTTC
cdr3_aa: CASSLGLRAHETQYF

clone_size: few
d_call: NA
cdr3_length: 17
v_call: TRBV7-9
j_call: TRBJ2-4
cdr3_nt: TGTGCCAGCAGCTTAGCCCCGGGGGAAGCGACCAAAAACATTCAGTACTTC
cdr3_aa: CASSLAPGEATKNIQYF

clone_size: NA
d_call: NA
cdr3_length: 16
v_call: TRBV4-1
j_call: TRBJ2-2
cdr3_nt: TGCGCCAGCGGGGCCGTAGCGGCTTCGAACACCGGGGAGCTGTTTTTT
cdr3_aa: CASGAVAASNTGELFF

clone_size: once
d_call: NA
cdr3_length: 14
v_call: TRBV27
j_call: TRBJ1-5
cdr3_nt: TGTGCCAGCAGTTTACGGCGGAGCAATCAGCCCCAGCATTTT
cdr3_aa: CASSLRRSNQPQHF

clone_size: NA
d_call: TRBD1
cdr3_length: 16
v_call: TRBV5-4
j_call: TRBJ1-5
cdr3_nt: TGTGCCAGCAGCTGGGCGGAGGGGGCAGGGAATCAGCCCCAGCATTTT
cdr3_aa: CASSWAEGAGNQPQHF

clone_size: NA
d_call: TRBD1
cdr3_length: 15
v_call: TRBV27
j_call: TRBJ2-3
cdr3_nt: TGTGCCAGCCGGGTACGGGACAGGGAGACAGATACGCAGTATTTT
cdr3_aa: CASRVRDRETDTQYF

clone_size: NA
d_call: NA
cdr3_length: 18
v_call: TRBV28
j_call: TRBJ2-7
cdr3_nt: TGTGCCAGCAGTTTCCCTTTTCACGGTTCAGGAGGCTCCTACGAGCAGTACTTC
cdr3_aa: CASSFPFHGSGGSYEQYF

clone_size: NA
d_call: NA
cdr3_length: 14
v_call: TRBV6-6
j_call: TRBJ1-3
cdr3_nt: TGTGCCAGCAGTTACACAGAGGAGGGGAGCACCATATATTTT
cdr3_aa: CASSYTEEGSTIYF

clone_size: NA
d_call: NA
cdr3_length: 16
v_call: TRBV5-6
j_call: TRBJ2-1
cdr3_nt: TGTGCCAGCAGCTTCCGCAGGGGTAGCTCCTACAATGAGCAGTTCTTC
cdr3_aa: CASSFRRGSSYNEQFF

clone_size: few
d_call: TRBD1
cdr3_length: 16
v_call: TRBV5-1
j_call: TRBJ2-3
cdr3_nt: TGCGCCAGCAGCTTCGGGACAGGGGGTACCACAGATACGCAGTATTTT
cdr3_aa: CASSFGTGGTTDTQYF

clone_size: NA
d_call: NA
cdr3_length: 12
v_call: TRBV27
j_call: TRBJ2-7
cdr3_nt: TGTGCCTCATTCGACTCGTCCTACGAGCAGTACTTC
cdr3_aa: CASFDSSYEQYF

clone_size: NA
d_call: TRBD1
cdr3_length: 14
v_call: TRBV25-1
j_call: TRBJ2-7
cdr3_nt: TGTGCCAGCAGTGATGCAGGGGGCCCCTACGAGCAGTACTTC
cdr3_aa: CASSDAGGPYEQYF

clone_size: NA
d_call: TRBD1
cdr3_length: 17
v_call: TRBV7-8
j_call: TRBJ1-2
cdr3_nt: TGTGCCAGCAGCTTAGGGGCCGGGACAGATCTTAACTATGGCTACACCTTC
cdr3_aa: CASSLGAGTDLNYGYTF

clone_size: NA
d_call: NA
cdr3_length: 16
v_call: TRBV5-6
j_call: TRBJ2-6
cdr3_nt: TGTGCCAGCAGCTTGGGGACTTACTCTGGGGCCAACGTCCTGACTTTC
cdr3_aa: CASSLGTYSGANVLTF

clone_size: NA
d_call: TRBD2
cdr3_length: 15
v_call: TRBV6-5
j_call: TRBJ2-3
cdr3_nt: TGTGCCAGCAGTTGGACTAGCGGAAGCACAGATACGCAGTATTTT
cdr3_aa: CASSWTSGSTDTQYF

clone_size: once
d_call: NA
cdr3_length: 11
v_call: TRBV2
j_call: TRBJ1-2
cdr3_nt: TGTGCCAGCAGGGACAGCTATGGCTACACCTTC
cdr3_aa: CASRDSYGYTF

clone_size: NA
d_call: NA
cdr3_length: 12
v_call: TRBV28
j_call: TRBJ1-2
cdr3_nt: TGTGCCAGCAGGGCAGGGGACTATGGCTACACCTTC
cdr3_aa: CASRAGDYGYTF

clone_size: NA
d_call: TRBD2
cdr3_length: 15
v_call: TRBV6-5
j_call: TRBJ2-1
cdr3_nt: TGTGCCAGCAGTTACTCGGCGGGAGGCTACAATGAGCAGTTCTTC
cdr3_aa: CASSYSAGGYNEQFF

clone_size: NA
d_call: NA
cdr3_length: 17
v_call: TRBV29-1
j_call: TRBJ1-2
cdr3_nt: TGCAGCGTTGAGTATGGGGGGGCGTCGGGACTGAACTATGGCTACACCTTC
cdr3_aa: CSVEYGGASGLNYGYTF

clone_size: NA
d_call: TRBD1
cdr3_length: 15
v_call: TRBV18
j_call: TRBJ1-2
cdr3_nt: TGTGCCAGCTCACCGCCGGACAGGGGGTGGAATGGCTACACCTTC
cdr3_aa: CASSPPDRGWNGYTF

clone_size: NA
d_call: TRBD2
cdr3_length: 15
v_call: TRBV4-1
j_call: TRBJ2-5
cdr3_nt: TGCGCCAGCAGGCCTAGCGGGAGGCCCCAAGAGACCCAGTACTTC
cdr3_aa: CASRPSGRPQETQYF

clone_size: NA
d_call: NA
cdr3_length: 12
v_call: TRBV11-3
j_call: TRBJ1-1
cdr3_nt: TGTGCCAGCAGCTACGCCGGCACTGAAGCTTTCTTT
cdr3_aa: CASSYAGTEAFF

clone_size: NA
d_call: NA
cdr3_length: 12
v_call: TRBV30
j_call: TRBJ1-1
cdr3_nt: TGTGCCTGGAGTGCATCCAACAGTGAAGCTTTCTTT
cdr3_aa: CAWSASNSEAFF

clone_size: few
d_call: TRBD1
cdr3_length: 14
v_call: TRBV7-8
j_call: TRBJ1-5
cdr3_nt: TGTGCCAGCAGCTTACCAGGGGGCGATCAGCCCCAGCATTTT
cdr3_aa: CASSLPGGDQPQHF

clone_size: NA
d_call: TRBD2
cdr3_length: 12
v_call: TRBV2
j_call: TRBJ2-7
cdr3_nt: TGTGCCAGCGGGACTAGCGGCTACGAGCAGTACTTC
cdr3_aa: CASGTSGYEQYF

clone_size: NA
d_call: TRBD2
cdr3_length: 18
v_call: TRBV29-1
j_call: TRBJ2-3
cdr3_nt: TGCAGCGTTGATGGGCGCTCCTTAAGCGGGGCTAGCACAGATACGCAGTATTTT
cdr3_aa: CSVDGRSLSGASTDTQYF

clone_size: few
d_call: NA
cdr3_length: 13
v_call: TRBV30
j_call: TRBJ2-7
cdr3_nt: TGTGCCTGGAGTTCGGGAACCTATTACGAGCAGTACTTC
cdr3_aa: CAWSSGTYYEQYF

clone_size: NA
d_call: TRBD1
cdr3_length: 15
v_call: TRBV5-4
j_call: TRBJ1-2
cdr3_nt: TGTGCCAGCAGCCGTACGACAGGGGCTAACTATGGCTACACCTTC
cdr3_aa: CASSRTTGANYGYTF

clone_size: NA
d_call: NA
cdr3_length: 15
v_call: TRBV7-2
j_call: TRBJ2-2
cdr3_nt: TGTGCCAGCAGTCCGCGACAGGCTAACACCGGGGAGCTGTTTTTT
cdr3_aa: CASSPRQANTGELFF

clone_size: NA
d_call: NA
cdr3_length: 13
v_call: TRBV5-4
j_call: TRBJ2-7
cdr3_nt: TGTGCCAGCAGCTCTGGGCCGAGCTACGAGCAGTACTTC
cdr3_aa: CASSSGPSYEQYF

clone_size: NA
d_call: NA
cdr3_length: 15
v_call: TRBV4-2
j_call: TRBJ2-3
cdr3_nt: TGTGCCAGCAGCCAAGAAGAATGGGGGGCAGATACGCAGTATTTT
cdr3_aa: CASSQEEWGADTQYF